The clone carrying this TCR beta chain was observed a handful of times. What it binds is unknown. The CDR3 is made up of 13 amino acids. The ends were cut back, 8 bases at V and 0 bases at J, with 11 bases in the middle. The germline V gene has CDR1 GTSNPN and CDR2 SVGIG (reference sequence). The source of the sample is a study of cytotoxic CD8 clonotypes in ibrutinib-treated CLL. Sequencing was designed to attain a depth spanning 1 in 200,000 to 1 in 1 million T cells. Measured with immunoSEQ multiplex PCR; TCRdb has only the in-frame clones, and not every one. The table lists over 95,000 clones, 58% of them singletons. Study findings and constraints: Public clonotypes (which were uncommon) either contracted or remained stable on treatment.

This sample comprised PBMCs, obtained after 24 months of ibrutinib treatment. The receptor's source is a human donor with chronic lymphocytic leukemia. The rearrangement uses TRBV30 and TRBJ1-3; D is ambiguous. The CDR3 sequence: CARLGPSGNTIYF. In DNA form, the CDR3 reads TGTGCCCGGTTAGGGCCCTCTGGAAACACCATATATTTT. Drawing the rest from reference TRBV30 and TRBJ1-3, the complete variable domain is SQTIHQWPATLVQPVGSPLSLECTVEGTSNPNLYWYRQAAGRGLQLLFYSVGIGQISSEVPQNLSASRPQDRQFILSSKKLLLSDSGFYLCARLGPSGNTIYFGEGSWLTVV.